This TCR beta chain was sequenced in a study of T-cell memory formation after mild COVID-19. Points from the study as a whole: Among CD4+ contracting clones, most were CM and EM, and CD8+ ones EMRA. The pre-infection memory compartment contained some responding clones, suggesting cross-reactive memory joined. While clones contracting from day 15 to 85 were balanced between CD4 and CD8, later expanders leaned CD4+.

Concerning this clonotype: Its antigen is still unknown.

CDR1 and CDR2 from the germline V gene are DFQATT and SNEGSKA (reference sequence). The CDR3 spans 15 residues. V lost 1 base, J lost 4 bases, and 17 bases lay in between. Constant-segment-primed 5'RACE gave TCR alpha and TCR beta cDNA libraries with sample barcodes and UMIs. One entry per CDR3 protein, called by TCRdb with MiXCR from the 5' RACE reads. There are 350,000 or so distinct CDR3 sequences in the sample; approximately 21% occur only once, and under 15% lies in the top ten. The material sequenced was PBMCs or a T cell subset sorted from them (not recorded which). This chain connects TRBV20-1 to TRBJ2-7; D call uncertain. The source is an adult woman who had mild COVID-19 (a few samples of this study predate the infection). Cell type and time point are not known. As DNA, the CDR3 is TGCAGTGCTAGAGGGGGTTGGGTCCCTGGGTACGAGCAGTACTTC. Translating gives CSARGGWVPGYEQYF.